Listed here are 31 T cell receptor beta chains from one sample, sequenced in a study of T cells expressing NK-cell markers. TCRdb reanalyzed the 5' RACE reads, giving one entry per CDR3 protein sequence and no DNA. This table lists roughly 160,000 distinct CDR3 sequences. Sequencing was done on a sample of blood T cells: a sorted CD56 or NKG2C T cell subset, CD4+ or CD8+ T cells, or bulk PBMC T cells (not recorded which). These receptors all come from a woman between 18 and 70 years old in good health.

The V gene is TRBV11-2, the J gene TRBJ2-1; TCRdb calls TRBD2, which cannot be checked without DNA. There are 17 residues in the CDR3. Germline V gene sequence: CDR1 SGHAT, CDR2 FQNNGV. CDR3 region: CASSFGLAGGPYNEQFF.

CDR3 in amino acids: CSAREERGSGYEQYF. The rearrangement uses TRBV20-1 and TRBJ2-7; as DNA is missing, the TRBD1 call by TCRdb cannot be tested. The CDR3 contains 15 residues. The germline gives CDR1 DFQATT, CDR2 SNEGSKA (reference sequence).

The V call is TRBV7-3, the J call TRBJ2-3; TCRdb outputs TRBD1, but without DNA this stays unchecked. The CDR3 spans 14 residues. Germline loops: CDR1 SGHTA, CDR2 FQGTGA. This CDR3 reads CASPRGQGSDTQYF. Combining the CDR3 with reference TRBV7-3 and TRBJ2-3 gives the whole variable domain GAGVSQTPSNKVTEKGKYVELRCDPISGHTALYWYRQSLGQGPEFLIYFQGTGAADDSGLPNDRFFAVRPEGSVSTLKIQRTERGDSAVYLCASPRGQGSDTQYFGPGTRLTVL.

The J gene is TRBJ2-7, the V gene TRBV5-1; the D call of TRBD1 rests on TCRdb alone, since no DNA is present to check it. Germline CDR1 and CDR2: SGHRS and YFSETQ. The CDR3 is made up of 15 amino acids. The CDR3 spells CASSLSTGGYYEQYF.

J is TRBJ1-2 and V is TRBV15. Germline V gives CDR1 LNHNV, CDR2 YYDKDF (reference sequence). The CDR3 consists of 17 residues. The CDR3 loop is CATSRGVSRSLDYGYTF.

The CDR3 loop is CASSYSGTFQETQYF. The chain has TRBV6-5 and TRBJ2-5; TCRdb names TRBD2, which stays unverified in the absence of DNA. The CDR3 extends over 15 amino acids. CDR1 and CDR2 from the germline V gene are MNHEY and SVGAGI.

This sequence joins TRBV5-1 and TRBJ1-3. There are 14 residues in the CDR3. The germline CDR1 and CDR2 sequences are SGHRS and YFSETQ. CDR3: CASSAGTSGNTIYF.

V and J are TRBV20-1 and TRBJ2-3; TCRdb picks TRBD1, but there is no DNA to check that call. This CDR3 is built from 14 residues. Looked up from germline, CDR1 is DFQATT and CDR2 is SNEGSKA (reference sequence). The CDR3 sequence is CSAYTPGEPDTQYF.

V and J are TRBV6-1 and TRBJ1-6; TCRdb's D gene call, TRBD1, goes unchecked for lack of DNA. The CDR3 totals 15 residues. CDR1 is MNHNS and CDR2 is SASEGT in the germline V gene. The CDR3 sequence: CASSVRTGDISPLHF.

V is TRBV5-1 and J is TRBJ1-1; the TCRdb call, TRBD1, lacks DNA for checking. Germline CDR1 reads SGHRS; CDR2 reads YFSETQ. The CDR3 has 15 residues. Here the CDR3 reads CASSSHTGMNTEAFF.

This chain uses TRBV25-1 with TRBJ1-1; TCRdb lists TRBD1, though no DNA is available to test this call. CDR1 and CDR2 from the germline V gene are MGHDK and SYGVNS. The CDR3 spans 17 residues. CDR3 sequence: CASSEYEPGGANTEAFF.

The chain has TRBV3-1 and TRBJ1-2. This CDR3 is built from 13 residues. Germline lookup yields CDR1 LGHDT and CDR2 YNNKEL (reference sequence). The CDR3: CASSQGTRRGYTF.

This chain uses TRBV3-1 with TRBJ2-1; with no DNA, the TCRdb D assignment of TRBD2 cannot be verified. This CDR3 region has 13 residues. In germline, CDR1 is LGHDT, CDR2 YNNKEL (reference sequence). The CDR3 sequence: CASSQDVSFGSFF.

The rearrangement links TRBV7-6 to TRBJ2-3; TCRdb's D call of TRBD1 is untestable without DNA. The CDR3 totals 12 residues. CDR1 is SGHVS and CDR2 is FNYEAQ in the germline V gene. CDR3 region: CASSQGADTQYF.

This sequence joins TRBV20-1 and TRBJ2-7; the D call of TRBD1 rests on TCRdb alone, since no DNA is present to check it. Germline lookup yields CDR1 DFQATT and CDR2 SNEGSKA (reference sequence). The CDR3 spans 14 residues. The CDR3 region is CSAKRWDTSYEQYF.

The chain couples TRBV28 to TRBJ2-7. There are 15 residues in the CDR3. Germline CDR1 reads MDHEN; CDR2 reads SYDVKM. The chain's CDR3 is CASRISITASYEQYF.

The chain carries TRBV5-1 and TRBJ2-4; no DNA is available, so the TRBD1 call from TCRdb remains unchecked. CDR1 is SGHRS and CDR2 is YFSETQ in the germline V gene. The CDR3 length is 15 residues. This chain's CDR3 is CASSAGHLAKNIQYF.

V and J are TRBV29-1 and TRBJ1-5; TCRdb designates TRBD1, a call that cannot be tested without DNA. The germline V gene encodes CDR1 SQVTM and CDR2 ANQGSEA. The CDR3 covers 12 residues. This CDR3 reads CSVGDRDQPQHF.

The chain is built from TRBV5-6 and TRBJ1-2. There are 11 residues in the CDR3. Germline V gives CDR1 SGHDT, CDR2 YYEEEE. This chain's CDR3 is CASSYVNGYTF. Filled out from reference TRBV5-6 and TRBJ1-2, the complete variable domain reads DAGVTQSPTHLIKTRGQQVTLRCSPKSGHDTVSWYQQALGQGPQFIFQYYEEEERQRGNFPDRFSGHQFPNYSSELNVNALLLGDSALYLCASSYVNGYTFGSGTRLTVV.

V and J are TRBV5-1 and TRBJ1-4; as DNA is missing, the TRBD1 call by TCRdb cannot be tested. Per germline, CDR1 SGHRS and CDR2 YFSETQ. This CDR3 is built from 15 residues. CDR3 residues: CASSLENTGNEKLFF.

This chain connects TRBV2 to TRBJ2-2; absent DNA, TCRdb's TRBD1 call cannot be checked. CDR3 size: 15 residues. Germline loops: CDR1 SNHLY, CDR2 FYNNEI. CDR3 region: CASSGRTGDTGELSF.

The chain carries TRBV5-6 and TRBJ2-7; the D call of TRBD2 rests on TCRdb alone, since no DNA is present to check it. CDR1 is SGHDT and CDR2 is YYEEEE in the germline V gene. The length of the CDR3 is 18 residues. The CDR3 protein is CASSMMPGLAGFSYEQYF.

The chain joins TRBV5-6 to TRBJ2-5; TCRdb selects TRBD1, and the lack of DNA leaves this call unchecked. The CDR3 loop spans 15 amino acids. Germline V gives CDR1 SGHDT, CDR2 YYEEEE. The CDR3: CASGDRGLGQETQYF.

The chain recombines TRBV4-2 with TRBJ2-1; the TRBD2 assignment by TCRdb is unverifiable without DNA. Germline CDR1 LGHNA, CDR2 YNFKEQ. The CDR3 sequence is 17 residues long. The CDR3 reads CASSQDHSGRAYNEQFF.

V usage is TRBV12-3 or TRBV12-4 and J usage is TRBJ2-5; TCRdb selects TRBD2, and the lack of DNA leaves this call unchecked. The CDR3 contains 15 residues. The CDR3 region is CASSLSRAGSETQYF.

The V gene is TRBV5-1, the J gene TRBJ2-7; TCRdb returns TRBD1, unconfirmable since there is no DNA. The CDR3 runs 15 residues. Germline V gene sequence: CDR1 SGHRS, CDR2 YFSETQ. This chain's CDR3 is CASSLSASQGHEQYF.

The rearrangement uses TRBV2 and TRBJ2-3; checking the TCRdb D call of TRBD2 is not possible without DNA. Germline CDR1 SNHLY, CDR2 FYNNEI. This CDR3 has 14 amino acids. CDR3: CASSGLARPDTQYF.

The CDR3: CSARDRGGEKLFF. The V and J genes are TRBV20-1 and TRBJ1-4; with no DNA, the TCRdb D assignment of TRBD1 cannot be verified. The germline CDR1 and CDR2 sequences are DFQATT and SNEGSKA (reference sequence). The CDR3 contains 13 residues.

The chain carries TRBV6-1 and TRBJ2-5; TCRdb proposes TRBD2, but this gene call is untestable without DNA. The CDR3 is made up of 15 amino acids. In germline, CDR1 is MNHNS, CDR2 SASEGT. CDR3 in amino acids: CASSEGRTSVETQYF.

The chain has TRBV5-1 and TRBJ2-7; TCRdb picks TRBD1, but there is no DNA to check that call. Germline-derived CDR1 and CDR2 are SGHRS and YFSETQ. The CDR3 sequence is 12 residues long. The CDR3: CASTHTGDEQYF.

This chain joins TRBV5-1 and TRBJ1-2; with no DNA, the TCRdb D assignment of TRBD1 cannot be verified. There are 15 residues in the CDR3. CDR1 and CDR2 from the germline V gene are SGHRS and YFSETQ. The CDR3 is CASTGTGWDNYGYTF.